Included here is one T cell receptor beta chain sequence, with context. Antigen unknown. The sample comes from a study of cytomegalovirus exposure and HLA in healthy donors. Profiled with immunoSEQ multiplex PCR; TCRdb holds only in-frame clones, not every one. The sample has about 180,000 clones; 85% to 90% are singletons. General study points: Most TCR sequences showed up rarely, but some public TCRs showed up in many donors.

The sequencing input was PBMCs. This sequence originates from a young woman in good health and CMV-seronegative.

The chain's CDR3 is CASSWQGDSPLHF. The CDR3 coding sequence is TGTGCCAGTAGTTGGCAGGGCGATTCACCCCTCCACTTT. V and J are TRBV19 and TRBJ1-6; tentative D call: TRBD1 (5 bases). There are 13 residues in the CDR3. V was clipped by 5 bases and J by 8 bases, with 10 bases between them. CDR1 and CDR2 from the germline V gene are LNHDA and SQIVND (reference sequence).